These 17 T cell receptor beta chains were sequenced from one sample in a study of OX40 agonist ivuxolimab in advanced cancers. Measured with immunoSEQ multiplex PCR; TCRdb has only the in-frame clones, and not every one. This sample has almost 85,000 clones, with 89% found just once. The source material was CD4+ or CD8+ T cells sorted from blood, sampled in a trial of the OX40 agonist ivuxolimab. The receptors shown here come from an adult with an advanced solid tumor such as melanoma, head and neck, liver or kidney cancer.

The genes are TRBV7-2 and TRBJ2-1, with 13 bases identical to TRBD2. Germline trimming cut 4 bases from V and 1 base from J; bases unmatched to any gene: 10. CDR1 is SGHTA, CDR2 FQGNSA, per germline. This CDR3 spans 19 amino acids. The CDR3 nucleotides read TGTGCCAGCAGCTCTCGGACTAGCGGGAGATCGAGGTCCTACAATGAGCAGTTCTTC. Translated: CASSSRTSGRSRSYNEQFF.

The V and J genes are TRBV18 and TRBJ2-5, with D maybe TRBD1 (5 bases). Trimming stripped 3 bases from V and 5 bases from J, with 13 bases between. Germline assignment: CDR1 KGHSH and CDR2 LQKENI. The CDR3 has 14 amino acids. The CDR3 coding sequence is TGTGCCAGCTCACCCCTCGGTGGGGCGGAGACCCAGTACTTC. It is translated as CASSPLGGAETQYF. The whole variable domain, remainder taken from reference TRBV18 and TRBJ2-5, is NAGVMQNPRHLVRRRGQEARLRCSPMKGHSHVYWYRQLPEEGLKFMVYLQKENIIDESGMPKERFSAEFPKEGPSILRIQQVVRGDSAAYFCASSPLGGAETQYFGPGTRLLVL.

The gene calls are TRBV5-4 and TRBJ2-1; 9 positions agree with TRBD2. The CDR3 contains 16 residues. V was pared by 0 bases and J by 7 bases, with 8 bases of the junction left unmatched. In germline, CDR1 is SGHNT, CDR2 YYREEE (reference sequence). Here the CDR3 reads CASSLELGLAGNEQFF. The CDR3 DNA sequence: TGTGCCAGCAGCTTGGAGTTGGGACTAGCAGGTAATGAGCAGTTCTTC.

The chain combines TRBV6-5 with TRBJ2-2; D might be TRBD1 or TRBD2, each matching 5 bases. V lost 6 bases, J lost 1 base, and 9 bases lay in between. Germline lookup yields CDR1 MNHEY and CDR2 SVGAGI. This CDR3 is 14 amino acids long. CDR3 residues: CASRGTKNTGELFF. The DNA for the CDR3 is TGTGCCAGCAGAGGGACCAAGAACACCGGGGAGCTGTTTTTT.

The gene calls are TRBV6-4 and TRBJ1-2; D unclear. V dropped 5 bases and J dropped 4 bases, with 32 bases sitting between them. The germline CDR1 and CDR2 sequences are MRHNA and SNTAGT. The CDR3 covers 20 residues. DNA for the CDR3: TGTGCCAGCAGTCAAGAGCACAGCGGCCTTCTGTTTCGTCTCCCCTATGGCTACACCTTC. It specifies CASSQEHSGLLFRLPYGYTF.

This rearrangement joins TRBV10-2 to TRBJ1-1; D might be TRBD1 (5 bases). V lost 7 bases and J lost 0, with 12 bases in between. The CDR3 totals 14 residues. Germline loops: CDR1 WSHSY, CDR2 SAAADI. The CDR3 reads CASKPTDMNTEAFF. CDR3 in DNA: TGCGCCAGCAAACCGACAGACATGAACACTGAAGCTTTCTTT.

CDR3 protein: CASSPIGTGYTF. The DNA for the CDR3 is TGTGCCAGTAGTCCCATCGGTACCGGCTACACCTTC. The chain combines TRBV19 with TRBJ1-2; D not certain. Trimming removed 5 bases at V and 8 bases at J, with 12 bases between. Germline CDR1 and CDR2: LNHDA and SQIVND (reference sequence). CDR3 length: 12 residues.

This chain connects TRBV5-1 to TRBJ2-1; a weak D match, TRBD2 (6 bases). Per the germline V gene, CDR1 is SGHRS and CDR2 is YFSETQ. This CDR3 has 14 amino acids. V lost 0 bases, J lost 8 bases, and 12 bases lay in between. The CDR3 region is CASSLVGGLYEQFF. The CDR3 DNA is TGCGCCAGCAGCTTGGTCGGGGGTCTTTATGAGCAGTTCTTC. Looking up the rest from reference TRBV5-1 and TRBJ2-1 gives the full variable domain: KAGVTQTPRYLIKTRGQQVTLSCSPISGHRSVSWYQQTPGQGLQFLFEYFSETQRNKGNFPGRFSGRQFSNSRSEMNVSTLELGDSALYLCASSLVGGLYEQFFGPGTRLTVL.

The chain links TRBV5-1 to TRBJ1-1; no reliable D call. CDR3 size: 14 residues. Deletions cut 4 bases from V and 5 bases from J, with 15 bases between. Germline V lookup: CDR1 SGHRS, CDR2 YFSETQ. The CDR3 is CASSPDMISTEAFF. The CDR3 bases are TGCGCCAGCAGCCCCGACATGATTTCGACTGAAGCTTTCTTT.

The rearrangement uses TRBV6-4 and TRBJ2-6, with TRBD1 as a possible D gene (5 bases). V was clipped by 3 bases and J by 2 bases, with 14 bases between them. CDR1 is MRHNA, CDR2 SNTAGT, per germline. The CDR3 sequence is 17 residues long. CDR3 nucleotide sequence: TGTGCCAGCAGTGAGTGGGGCCTAAGCCCTGGGGCCAACGTCCTGACTTTC. It specifies CASSEWGLSPGANVLTF.

V is TRBV7-9 and J is TRBJ1-1, with D tentatively TRBD1 (5 bases). Trimming cost V 2 bases and J 3 bases, with 10 bases left between them. There are 14 residues in the CDR3. Germline CDR1 and CDR2: SEHNR and FQNEAQ (reference sequence). The chain's CDR3 is CASSLMGEYTEAFF. The DNA for the CDR3 is TGTGCCAGCAGCTTAATGGGGGAATACACTGAAGCTTTCTTT.

The chain recombines TRBV2 with TRBJ1-4; D is unclear. CDR1 SNHLY and CDR2 FYNNEI come from the germline V gene. This CDR3 is built from 14 residues. V lost 6 bases, J lost 3 bases, and 11 bases lay in between. This chain's CDR3 is CASRSSAANEKLFF. CDR3 coding DNA: TGTGCCAGCAGATCCTCCGCGGCTAATGAAAAACTGTTTTTT.

This chain's CDR3 is CASSLSGTAENIQYF. CDR3 sequence (DNA): TGTGCCAGCAGCTTATCCGGGACAGCTGAAAACATTCAGTACTTC. The chain employs TRBV7-2 and TRBJ2-4; 7 positions match TRBD1. Germline values: CDR1 SGHTA, CDR2 FQGNSA. The trim removed 2 bases at V and 5 bases at J, leaving 6 bases unmatched. The CDR3 contains 15 residues.

The chain combines TRBV15 with TRBJ2-1; D unclear. The CDR3 covers 15 residues. CDR1 and CDR2 (germline): LNHNV, YYDKDF (reference sequence). V was shortened by 4 bases and J by 4 bases, with 14 bases between the two germline ends. The CDR3 DNA follows: TGTGCCACCAGCACAGCCTTAGTGGTGTACAATGAGCAGTTCTTC. This sequence encodes CATSTALVVYNEQFF.

The chain links TRBV18 to TRBJ2-2; D might be TRBD2 (5 bases). Trimming pared 6 bases from V and 7 bases from J, leaving 18 bases between. The germline gives CDR1 KGHSH, CDR2 LQKENI. This CDR3 region has 15 residues. Here the CDR3 reads CASSRWTGSDGELFF. The CDR3 bases are TGTGCCAGCTCGCGTTGGACGGGGAGCGACGGGGAGCTGTTTTTT.

V is TRBV7-6 and J is TRBJ1-5, with D possibly matching TRBD1 (5 bases). The V end lost 5 bases, the J end lost 5 bases, and 16 bases lay between the germline ends. Germline values: CDR1 SGHVS, CDR2 FNYEAQ. CDR3 size: 15 residues. This chain's CDR3 is CASSTLQGPHQPQHF. Written as DNA, the CDR3 is TGTGCCAGCAGCACTCTCCAGGGCCCCCATCAGCCCCAGCATTTT.

The chain has TRBV10-1 and TRBJ1-3; D gene unclear. The CDR3 covers 13 residues. Looked up from germline, CDR1 is WNHNN and CDR2 is SYGVQD (reference sequence). V lost 3 bases and J lost 1, with 4 bases in between. The CDR3 DNA follows: TGCGCCAGCAGTGAACAGTCTGGAAACACCATATATTTT. This translates into CASSEQSGNTIYF.